The sequence of this T cell receptor (beta chain) was determined in a study of blood T cell repertoires in COVID-19. Only in-frame clones appear in the TCRdb table, and some are missing; sequencing was by immunoSEQ multiplex PCR. The data show approximately 160,000 clones, around 82% seen once. Germline V gives CDR1 MNHNY, CDR2 SVGAGI (reference sequence). The V end lost 6 bases, the J end lost 5 bases, and 14 bases lay between the germline ends. The CDR3 has 14 residues. Participant age was roughly 18 to 95 years, and participants resided in 20 to 30 US areas. Self-reported history from a screening survey and questionnaire set each donor's cohort. Cohort 3 donors were reported recovered after two negative PCRs, clearance, or symptom resolution.

The V gene is TRBV6-6, the J gene TRBJ1-5; D gene ambiguous. The sample consisted of PBMCs or T cells enriched from blood (not recorded which). The receptor's source is a man between 35 and 55 years old who had recovered from COVID-19. DNA of the CDR3: TGTGCCAGCAGCTCCCTCTTTAGAGATCAGCCCCAGCATTTT. As protein: CASSSLFRDQPQHF.